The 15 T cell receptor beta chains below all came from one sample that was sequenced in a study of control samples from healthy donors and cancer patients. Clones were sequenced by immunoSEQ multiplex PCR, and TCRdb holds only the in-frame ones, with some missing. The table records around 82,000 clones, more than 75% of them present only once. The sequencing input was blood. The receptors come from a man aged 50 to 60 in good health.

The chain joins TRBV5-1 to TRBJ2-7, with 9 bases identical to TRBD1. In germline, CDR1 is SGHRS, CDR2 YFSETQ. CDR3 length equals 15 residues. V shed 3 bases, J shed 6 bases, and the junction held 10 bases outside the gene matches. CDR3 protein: CASSWGGQGASEQYV. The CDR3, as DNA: TGCGCCAGCAGCTGGGGGGGACAGGGAGCCTCCGAGCAGTACGTC.

The CDR3 nucleotides are TGTGCCAGTAGTGGGGGGGCCACTGAAGCTTTCTTT. This encodes CASSGGATEAFF. The chain combines TRBV19 with TRBJ1-1; the D gene is possibly TRBD1 (6 bases). Germline CDR1 LNHDA, CDR2 SQIVND (reference sequence). V was clipped by 5 bases and J by 4 bases, with 8 bases between them. The CDR3 runs to 12 residues.

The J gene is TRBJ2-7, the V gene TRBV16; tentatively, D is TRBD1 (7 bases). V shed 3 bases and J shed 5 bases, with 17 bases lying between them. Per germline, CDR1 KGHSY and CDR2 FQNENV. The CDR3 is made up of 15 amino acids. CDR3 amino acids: CASSQPRTGGDEQYF. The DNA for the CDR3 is TGTGCCAGCAGCCAGCCCAGGACAGGCGGGGACGAGCAGTACTTC.

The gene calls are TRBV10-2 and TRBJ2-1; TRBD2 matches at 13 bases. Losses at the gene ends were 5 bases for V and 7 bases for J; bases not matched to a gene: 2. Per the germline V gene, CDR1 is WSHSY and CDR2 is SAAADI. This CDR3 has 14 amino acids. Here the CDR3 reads CASSTSGGGNEQFF. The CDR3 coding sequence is TGCGCCAGCAGTACTAGCGGGGGGGGTAATGAGCAGTTCTTC.

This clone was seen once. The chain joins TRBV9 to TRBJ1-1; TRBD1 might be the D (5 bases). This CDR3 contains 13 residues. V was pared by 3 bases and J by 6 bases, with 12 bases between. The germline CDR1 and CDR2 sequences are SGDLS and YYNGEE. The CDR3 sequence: CASSAGLLSEAFF. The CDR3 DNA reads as TGTGCCAGCAGCGCAGGGTTGCTCTCTGAAGCTTTCTTT. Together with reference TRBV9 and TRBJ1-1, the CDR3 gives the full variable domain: DSGVTQTPKHLITATGQRVTLRCSPRSGDLSVYWYQQSLDQGLQFLIQYYNGEERAKGNILERFSAQQFPDLHSELNLSSLELGDSALYFCASSAGLLSEAFFGQGTRLTVV.

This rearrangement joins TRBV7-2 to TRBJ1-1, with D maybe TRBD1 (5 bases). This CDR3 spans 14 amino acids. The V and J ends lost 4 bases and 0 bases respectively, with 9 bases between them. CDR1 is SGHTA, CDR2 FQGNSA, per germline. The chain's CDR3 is CASSWGPMNTEAFF. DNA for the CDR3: TGTGCCAGCAGCTGGGGACCGATGAACACTGAAGCTTTCTTT.

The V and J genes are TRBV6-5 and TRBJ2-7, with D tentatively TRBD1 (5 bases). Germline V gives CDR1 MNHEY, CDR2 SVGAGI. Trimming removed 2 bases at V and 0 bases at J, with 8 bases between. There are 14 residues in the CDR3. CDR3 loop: CASSYSDSSYEQYF. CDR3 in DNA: TGTGCCAGCAGTTACAGTGACAGCTCCTACGAGCAGTACTTC.

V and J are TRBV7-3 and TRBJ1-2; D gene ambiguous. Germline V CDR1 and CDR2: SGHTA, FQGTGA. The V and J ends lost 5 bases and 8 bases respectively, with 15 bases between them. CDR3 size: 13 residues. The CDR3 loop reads CASSPTRVRGYTF. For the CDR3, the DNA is TGTGCCAGCAGCCCAACCAGAGTTCGAGGCTACACCTTC.

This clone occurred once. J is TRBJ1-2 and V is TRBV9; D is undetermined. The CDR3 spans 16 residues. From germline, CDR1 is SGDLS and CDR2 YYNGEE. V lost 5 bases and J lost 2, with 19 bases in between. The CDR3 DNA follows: TGTGCCAGCAGTGTAAGCGGTGGGATCCACAACTATGGCTACACCTTC. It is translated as CASSVSGGIHNYGYTF.

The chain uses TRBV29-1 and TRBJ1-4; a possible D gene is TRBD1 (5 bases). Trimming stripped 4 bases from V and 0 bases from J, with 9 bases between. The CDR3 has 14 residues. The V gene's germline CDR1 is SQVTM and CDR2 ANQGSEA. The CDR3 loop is CSVAKTATNEKLFF. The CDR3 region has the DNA TGCAGCGTTGCAAAGACAGCAACTAATGAAAAACTGTTTTTT.

The CDR3 region has the DNA TGTGCCAGCAGCCCTCCGATGTCTAGCGGTTACAATGAGCAGTTCTTC. Its protein is CASSPPMSSGYNEQFF. V gene TRBV4-2 combines with J gene TRBJ2-1; 7 bases map to TRBD2. The CDR3 is 16 residues long. V dropped 4 bases and J dropped 4; count of bases not matched to a gene: 10. Germline V gene lookup returns CDR1 LGHNA and CDR2 YNFKEQ.

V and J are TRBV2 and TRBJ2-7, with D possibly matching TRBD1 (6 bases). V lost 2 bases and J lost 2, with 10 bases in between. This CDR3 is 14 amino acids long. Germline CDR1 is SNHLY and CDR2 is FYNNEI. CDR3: CASSEIPGAYEQYF. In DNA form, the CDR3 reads TGTGCCAGCAGTGAAATCCCAGGGGCCTACGAGCAGTACTTC.

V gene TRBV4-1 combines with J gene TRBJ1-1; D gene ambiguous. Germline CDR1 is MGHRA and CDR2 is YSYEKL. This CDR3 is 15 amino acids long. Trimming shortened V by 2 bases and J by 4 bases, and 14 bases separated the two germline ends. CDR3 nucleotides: TGCGCCAGCAGCCAAAGCTTCTCGATGGGCACTGAAGCTTTCTTT. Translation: CASSQSFSMGTEAFF.

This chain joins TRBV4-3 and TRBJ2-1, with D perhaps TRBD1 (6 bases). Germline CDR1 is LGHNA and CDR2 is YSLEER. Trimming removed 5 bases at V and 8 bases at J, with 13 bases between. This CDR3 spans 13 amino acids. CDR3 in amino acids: CASSSIRGDEQFF. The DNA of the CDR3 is TGCGCCAGCAGCTCAATCAGGGGAGATGAGCAGTTCTTC.

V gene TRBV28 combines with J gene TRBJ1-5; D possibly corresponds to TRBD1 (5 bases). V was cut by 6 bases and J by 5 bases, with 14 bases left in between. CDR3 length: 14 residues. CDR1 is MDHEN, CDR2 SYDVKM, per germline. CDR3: CASSPLGLHQPQHF. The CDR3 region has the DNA TGTGCCAGCAGCCCCCTGGGACTTCATCAGCCCCAGCATTTT.